The clone carrying this TCR beta chain was detected only a few times. Antigen unknown. The record originates from a study of cytomegalovirus exposure and HLA in healthy donors. Study-wide results and caveats: The Asian-associated ancestry cluster reportedly had fewer N-insertions than the 666-donor mean in a later analysis. Some V segments, including TRBV6-2 and TRBV6-3, were excluded as indistinguishable. Some highly shared sequence variants likely arose as a pipeline artifact. TCR beta V- and J-gene trimming, according to a later analysis, was linked to a missense DCLRE1C variant.

Germline V gene lookup returns CDR1 SGDLS and CDR2 YYNGEE. Germline trimming cut 0 bases from V and 7 bases from J; bases unmatched to any gene: 3. CDR3 length: 15 residues. Amplification used 60 Vbeta primers and 13 Jbeta primers. TCRdb's copy holds only in-frame clones and misses some; the assay was immunoSEQ multiplex PCR. The data contain about 160,000 clones, 75% to 80% of them singletons. This receptor was taken from a woman in her forties or fifties in good health and CMV-seropositive. This chain uses TRBV9 with TRBJ2-4, with TRBD1 matching over 11 bases. The source material was PBMCs. The CDR3 loop reads CASSVDWDRGNIQYF. The DNA for the CDR3 is TGTGCCAGCAGCGTAGATTGGGACAGGGGGAACATTCAGTACTTC.